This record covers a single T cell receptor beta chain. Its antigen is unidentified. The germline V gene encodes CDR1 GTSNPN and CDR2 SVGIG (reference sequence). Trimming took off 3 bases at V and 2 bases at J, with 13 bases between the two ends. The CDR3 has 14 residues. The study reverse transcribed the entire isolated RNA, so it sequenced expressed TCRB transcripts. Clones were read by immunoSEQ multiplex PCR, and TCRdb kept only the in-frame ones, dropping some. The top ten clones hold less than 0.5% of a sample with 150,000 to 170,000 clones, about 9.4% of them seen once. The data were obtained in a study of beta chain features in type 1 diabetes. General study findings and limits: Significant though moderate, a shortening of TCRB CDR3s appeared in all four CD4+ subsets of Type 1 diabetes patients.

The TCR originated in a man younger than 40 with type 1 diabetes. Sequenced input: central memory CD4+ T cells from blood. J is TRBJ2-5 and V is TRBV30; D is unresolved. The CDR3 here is CAWSRLRPQETQYF. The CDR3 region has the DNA TGTGCCTGGAGCCGGTTGCGGCCACAAGAGACCCAGTACTTC. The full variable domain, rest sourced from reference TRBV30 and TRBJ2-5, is SQTIHQWPATLVQPVGSPLSLECTVEGTSNPNLYWYRQAAGRGLQLLFYSVGIGQISSEVPQNLSASRPQDRQFILSSKKLLLSDSGFYLCAWSRLRPQETQYFGPGTRLLVL.